The rows below give T cell receptor beta chains drawn from one sample of a study of memory CD4+ T cells and cytomegalovirus serostatus. Clones were read by immunoSEQ multiplex PCR, and TCRdb kept only the in-frame ones, dropping some. This table has tens of thousands of clones, 76% appearing once. Sequenced material: memory CD4+ T cells from blood. All receptors derive from an adult in good health and CMV-seronegative. CDR3s include the opening cysteine and the closing phenylalanine or tryptophan. The D gene is left open where the match is weak. Clone sizes are given selectively: once, few, many, or a class where the clone is expanded.

CASSRTGDYGYTF	TGTGCCAGCAGCAGGACAGGGGACTATGGCTACACCTTC	TRBV6-5	TRBJ1-2	TRBD1	few
CASSIWDTTNYGYTF	TGTGCCAGTAGTATTTGGGACACCACTAACTATGGCTACACCTTC	TRBV19	TRBJ1-2	.	.
CAIHRGLYGYTF	TGTGCCATCCACAGGGGGCTCTATGGCTACACCTTC	TRBV28	TRBJ1-2	TRBD1	.
CASSYRERGGYHEQYF	TGTGCCAGCAGCTACCGCGAGCGGGGGGGCTACCACGAGCAGTACTTC	TRBV5-6	TRBJ2-7	TRBD2	few
CASSYQPGGYNEQFF	TGTGCCAGCAGTTACCAACCCGGGGGTTACAATGAGCAGTTCTTC	TRBV6-6	TRBJ2-1	.	.
CASSLSQGSNEKLFF	TGTGCCAGCAGCTTATCACAGGGCTCGAATGAAAAACTGTTTTTT	TRBV11-2	TRBJ1-4	.	.
CASSDRRNRGNQPQHF	TGTGCCAGCAGTGATCGACGCAATCGAGGCAATCAGCCCCAGCATTTT	TRBV2	TRBJ1-5	.	.
CASRKEGSIGTGELFF	TGTGCCAGCCGGAAGGAGGGGAGCATCGGGACCGGGGAGCTGTTTTTT	TRBV2	TRBJ2-2	.	.
CASSSGLAGTGELFF	TGTGCCAGCAGCTCCGGACTAGCGGGCACCGGGGAGCTGTTTTTT	TRBV5-8	TRBJ2-2	TRBD2	.
CASSLAGGGGRAGELFF	TGTGCCAGCAGCTTGGCCGGCGGCGGGGGAAGGGCCGGGGAGCTGTTTTTT	TRBV5-4	TRBJ2-2	TRBD2	.
CASSLGANTGELFF	TGTGCCAGCAGCTTGGGGGCGAACACCGGGGAGCTGTTTTTT	TRBV7-9	TRBJ2-2	.	.
CASSLQGSKGTEAFF	TGTGCCAGCTCACTACAGGGGTCCAAGGGCACTGAAGCTTTCTTT	TRBV18	TRBJ1-1	TRBD1	.
CASIPPGAKGGNTIYF	TGTGCCAGCATCCCGCCAGGGGCCAAAGGGGGAAACACCATATATTTT	TRBV28	TRBJ1-3	.	.
CASSLFEGLEQYF	TGTGCCAGCAGCTTGTTTGAGGGACTGGAGCAGTATTTT	TRBV5-5	TRBJ2-3	.	.
CASRRRTGRTDTQYF	TGTGCCAGCAGGCGGAGGACTGGGCGCACAGATACGCAGTATTTT	TRBV2	TRBJ2-3	.	few
CASSRGQDADTQYF	TGCGCCAGCAGCAGGGGACAGGATGCAGATACGCAGTATTTT	TRBV5-1	TRBJ2-3	TRBD1	.
CASSSGTGAVGYTF	TGTGCCAGCAGTTCCGGGACAGGGGCTGTTGGCTACACCTTC	TRBV27	TRBJ1-2	TRBD1	.
CATSKTRVNTEAFF	TGTGCCACCAGCAAAACCAGGGTGAACACTGAAGCTTTCTTT	TRBV15	TRBJ1-1	.	.
CASSYSWADPGEKLFF	TGTGCCAGCAGTTACTCCTGGGCGGACCCCGGGGAAAAACTGTTTTTT	TRBV6-5	TRBJ1-4	.	few
CASSLGGVVYNEQFF	TGTGCCAGCAGCTTGGGAGGGGTAGTCTACAATGAGCAGTTCTTC	TRBV5-6	TRBJ2-1	.	.
CASSVEDRTYSGNTIYF	TGTGCCAGCAGCGTAGAGGACAGAACCTACTCTGGAAACACCATATATTTT	TRBV9	TRBJ1-3	.	.
CAISESRRGDQPQHF	TGTGCCATCAGTGAGTCCCGCAGGGGGGATCAGCCCCAGCATTTT	TRBV10-3	TRBJ1-5	TRBD1	.
CASSFTGVGSPLHF	TGTGCCAGCAGCTTTACAGGGGTAGGGTCACCCCTCCACTTT	TRBV7-9	TRBJ1-6	TRBD1	.
CASSPSRDTEAFF	TGTGCCAGCTCACCATCCAGGGACACTGAAGCTTTCTTT	TRBV18	TRBJ1-1	.	.
CASSPGENIQYF	TGTGCCAGCTCACCAGGAGAAAACATTCAGTACTTC	TRBV18	TRBJ2-4	.	.
CASSHASRGDTQYF	TGTGCCAGCAGCCATGCCTCCAGGGGGGATACGCAGTATTTT	TRBV7-6	TRBJ2-3	TRBD1	.
CASSLSMLVVAFF	TGTGCCAGCAGCCTAAGTATGCTGGTGGTAGCTTTCTTT	TRBV11-2	TRBJ1-1	.	.
CASSLYGQGGYGYTF	TGTGCCAGCAGCTTATACGGACAGGGGGGCTATGGCTACACCTTC	TRBV11-3	TRBJ1-2	TRBD1	.
CASSQDWAGVRTDTQYF	TGTGCCAGCAGCCAAGATTGGGCGGGGGTCCGCACAGATACGCAGTATTTT	TRBV14	TRBJ2-3	TRBD2	once
CASSLAGGYKLFF	TGCGCCAGCAGCTTGGCCGGGGGGTATAAACTGTTTTTT	TRBV5-1	TRBJ1-4	.	.
CASSSPAGAGANVLTF	TGTGCCAGCAGTTCGCCCGCGGGGGCTGGGGCCAACGTCCTGACTTTC	TRBV28	TRBJ2-6	TRBD2	.
CASSRQGAQGGELFF	TGTGCCAGCAGCAGGCAGGGGGCTCAGGGCGGGGAGCTGTTTTTT	TRBV7-3	TRBJ2-2	TRBD1	.
CASSLWTGTDLGEQYF	TGTGCCAGCAGCCTATGGACAGGGACAGACCTTGGGGAGCAGTACTTC	TRBV7-6	TRBJ2-7	TRBD1	few
CAWLTVGGVEAFF	TGTGCCTGGCTGACGGTCGGGGGGGTTGAAGCTTTCTTT	TRBV30	TRBJ1-1	.	.
CAATEGHEQYF	TGTGCCGCTACCGAGGGGCACGAGCAGTACTTC	TRBV2	TRBJ2-7	.	.
CASSESGRSNTIYF	TGTGCCAGCAGTGAATCCGGACGATCAAACACCATATATTTT	TRBV25-1	TRBJ1-3	.	.
CASSLGRSGANVLTF	TGTGCCAGCTCTCTAGGCCGCTCTGGGGCCAACGTCCTGACTTTC	TRBV18	TRBJ2-6	.	.
CASSLGNWDRDNEQFF	TGTGCCAGCAGCTTAGGTAACTGGGACAGGGACAATGAGCAGTTCTTC	TRBV7-9	TRBJ2-1	TRBD1	.
CASSSTLAGMQETQYF	TGTGCCAGCAGCTCAACACTAGCGGGGATGCAAGAGACCCAGTACTTC	TRBV5-4	TRBJ2-5	TRBD2	.
CSATVNTEAFF	TGCAGTGCGACGGTGAACACTGAAGCTTTCTTT	TRBV20-1	TRBJ1-1	.	few